This entry lists 32 T cell receptor beta chains sequenced from one sample in a study of Ad26.COV2.S vaccination and SARS-CoV-2 variants. The treatment here: roughly 18 received Ad26.COV2.S at low or high dose, single or two shots; 5 received placebo; per-sample allocation not given. Specimens were obtained on day 63 following the first vaccine or placebo injection. Sequencing was performed with immunoSEQ multiplex PCR; in TCRdb, only in-frame clones are kept and a portion is missing. This sample has approximately 480,000 clones, with roughly 89% found just once. The material was peripheral blood, obtained in a trial of Ad26.COV2.S vaccine versus placebo. The receptor set was obtained from a person between 18 and 65 years old who received the Ad26.COV2.S COVID-19 vaccine or a placebo.

V gene TRBV18 combines with J gene TRBJ1-1; no firm D call. CDR3 length: 16 residues. The V end was cut by 3 bases, the J end by 0 bases, with 14 bases between. CDR1 is KGHSH and CDR2 is LQKENI in the germline V gene. The CDR3 DNA follows: TGTGCCAGCTCACCCACCCCAAAATCTCTGAACACTGAAGCTTTCTTT. This gives the protein CASSPTPKSLNTEAFF.

The J gene is TRBJ2-1, the V gene TRBV11-3; D perhaps matches TRBD2 (6 bases). The length of the CDR3 is 15 residues. The germline V gene has CDR1 SGHNT and CDR2 YENEEA. Deletions cut 5 bases from V and 9 bases from J, with 20 bases between. The CDR3 loop reads CASSRGGAQRGEQFF. In DNA form, the CDR3 reads TGTGCCAGCAGCAGAGGAGGGGCCCAGAGGGGTGAGCAGTTCTTC.

This clone appeared a single time. V is TRBV11-2 and J is TRBJ2-7; 8 bases align to TRBD2. J lost 6 bases, V lost 8 bases, and 9 bases had no gene match. Germline V gene sequence: CDR1 SGHAT, CDR2 FQNNGV. The CDR3 consists of 13 residues. The CDR3 coding sequence is TGTGCCAGCCGAGCCGGGGGGGGGCGCGAGCAGTACTTC. It specifies CASRAGGGREQYF. The whole variable domain, filled in from reference TRBV11-2 and TRBJ2-7, reads EAGVAQSPRYKIIEKRQSVAFWCNPISGHATLYWYQQILGQGPKLLIQFQNNGVVDDSQLPKDRFSAERLKGVDSTLKIQPAKLEDSAVYLCASRAGGGREQYFGPGTRLTVT.

This chain joins TRBV6-2 or TRBV6-3 and TRBJ2-5; the D is unclear. The germline gives CDR1 MNHEY, CDR2 SVGEGT. This CDR3 comprises 14 residues. The V end lost 0 bases, the J end lost 5 bases, and 10 bases lay between the germline ends. CDR3 sequence reads: CASSYSRVRETQYF. DNA for the CDR3: TGTGCCAGCAGTTACTCGAGAGTGCGGGAGACCCAGTACTTC.

The rearrangement joins TRBV11-3 to TRBJ2-5; D is uncertain. The CDR3 has 13 amino acids. In germline, CDR1 is SGHNT, CDR2 YENEEA. V lost 5 bases, J lost 0 bases, and 7 bases lay in between. The CDR3 is CASSRRHQETQYF. The DNA of the CDR3 is TGTGCCAGCAGCCGACGGCACCAAGAGACCCAGTACTTC.

V usage is TRBV5-1 and J usage is TRBJ2-7, with D possibly TRBD1 on 5 matching bases. Trimming cost V 0 bases and J 4 bases, with 17 bases left between them. The CDR3 totals 16 residues. Germline V gives CDR1 SGHRS, CDR2 YFSETQ. CDR3 nucleotides: TGCGCCAGCAGCTTGGTCCCCGGCCAGGGTACTTACGAGCAGTACTTC. Amino acids: CASSLVPGQGTYEQYF.

The CDR3 spells CASSRDRTEAFF. CDR3 nucleotide sequence: TGTGCCAGCAGCCGCGACAGAACCGAAGCTTTCTTT. The chain uses TRBV6-6 and TRBJ1-1; tentative D call: TRBD1 (5 bases). This CDR3 comprises 12 residues. The germline CDR1 and CDR2 sequences are MNHNY and SVGAGI (reference sequence). V dropped 6 bases and J dropped 8 bases, with 13 bases sitting between them.

This chain links TRBV27 with TRBJ2-2; 8 nucleotides agree with TRBD2. This CDR3 spans 15 amino acids. V was pared by 8 bases and J by 2 bases, with 7 bases of the junction left unmatched. Germline CDR1 and CDR2: MNHEY and SMNVEV (reference sequence). CDR3 region: CASLSAGGNTGELFF. The CDR3 DNA follows: TGTGCCAGCCTTTCCGCGGGGGGAAACACCGGGGAGCTGTTTTTT.

In this sample, this clone turned up once. The gene calls are TRBV20-1 and TRBJ2-3; D is perhaps TRBD2 (7 bases). Germline CDR1 DFQATT, CDR2 SNEGSKA (reference sequence). This CDR3 is built from 11 residues. V was clipped by 6 bases and J by 5 bases, with 9 bases between them. CDR3 in DNA: TGCAGTGCGGGAGGGGGAGATACGCAGTATTTT. This translates into CSAGGGDTQYF.

This clone was detected only once. The identical CDR3 is also encoded by other nucleotide sequences in the sample. This rearrangement joins TRBV30 to TRBJ2-1, with D hard to call. The CDR3 is 14 amino acids. Looked up from germline, CDR1 is GTSNPN and CDR2 is SVGIG (reference sequence). V was clipped by 1 base and J by 1 base, with 8 bases between them. CDR3 in amino acids: CAWSGDPSYNEQFF. The CDR3 DNA is TGTGCCTGGAGTGGCGACCCTTCCTACAATGAGCAGTTCTTC.

A single count supports this clone. The chain employs TRBV5-4 and TRBJ2-1; 10 bases match TRBD2. Germline V gene sequence: CDR1 SGHNT, CDR2 YYREEE (reference sequence). The ends lost 4 bases at V and 9 bases at J; junction bases unmatched: 13. This CDR3 region has 16 residues. The CDR3 DNA reads TGTGCCAGCAGCACCGCCGGGACTAGCGTCGGAGGTGAGCAGTTCTTC. Translating gives CASSTAGTSVGGEQFF.

This chain connects TRBV7-9 to TRBJ1-1; tentative D call: TRBD1 (5 bases). The V gene's germline CDR1 is SEHNR and CDR2 FQNEAQ (reference sequence). Between the trimmed V and J ends, which lost 5 bases and 8 bases, there was a span of 15 bases. There are 13 residues in the CDR3. The CDR3 sequence is CASSPGGAREAFF. CDR3 in DNA: TGTGCCAGCAGCCCAGGAGGGGCGCGGGAAGCTTTCTTT.

This clone was counted only a few times. The chain has TRBV7-8 and TRBJ1-2, with D hard to call. Trimming stripped 8 bases from V and 2 bases from J, with 18 bases between. The V gene's germline CDR1 is SGHVS and CDR2 FQNEAQ. The CDR3 is made up of 15 amino acids. CDR3 DNA: TGTGCCAGCCGCCCCGAGGGTCAGGCCAACTATGGCTACACCTTC. The encoded protein is CASRPEGQANYGYTF. Combining the CDR3 with reference TRBV7-8 and TRBJ1-2 gives the whole variable domain GAGVSQSPRYKVAKRGQDVALRCDPISGHVSLFWYQQALGQGPEFLTYFQNEAQLDKSGLPSDRFFAERPEGSVSTLKIQRTQQEDSAVYLCASRPEGQANYGYTFGSGTRLTVV.

The chain uses TRBV4-1 and TRBJ1-3; D gene unclear. The germline V and J ends were trimmed by 2 bases and 5 bases, with 10 bases remaining between them. CDR3 length equals 14 residues. Germline V CDR1 and CDR2: MGHRA, YSYEKL. The CDR3 DNA reads as TGCGCCAGCAGCCAAAGTAGCTTTAGAAACACCATATATTTT. It yields the protein CASSQSSFRNTIYF.

The V call is TRBV5-1, the J call TRBJ2-3; possible D gene TRBD1, 5 bases. Germline V gene sequence: CDR1 SGHRS, CDR2 YFSETQ. The CDR3 is 15 amino acids. The germline V and J ends were trimmed by 0 bases and 2 bases, with 10 bases remaining between them. The CDR3 DNA is TGCGCCAGCAGCTTGGGGGTAGGGGCCACAGATACGCAGTATTTT. Translation gives CASSLGVGATDTQYF. The full variable domain, in which reference TRBV5-1 and TRBJ2-3 provide the parts outside the CDR3, is KAGVTQTPRYLIKTRGQQVTLSCSPISGHRSVSWYQQTPGQGLQFLFEYFSETQRNKGNFPGRFSGRQFSNSRSEMNVSTLELGDSALYLCASSLGVGATDTQYFGPGTRLTVL.

The count of this clone is one. This rearrangement joins TRBV7-9 to TRBJ1-1, with D tentatively TRBD1 (5 bases). Germline lookup yields CDR1 SEHNR and CDR2 FQNEAQ (reference sequence). The ends were cut back, 3 bases at V and 1 base at J, with 9 bases in the middle. The CDR3 is made up of 14 amino acids. The chain's CDR3 is CASSLGGRNTEAFF. The CDR3 coding sequence is TGTGCCAGCAGCTTGGGGGGGAGGAACACTGAAGCTTTCTTT.

This clone was counted a single time. The genes are TRBV7-2 and TRBJ2-1; the match to TRBD2 covers 10 bases. The CDR3 covers 12 residues. The germline gives CDR1 SGHTA, CDR2 FQGNSA. Trimming removed 5 bases from V and 12 bases from J; junction bases left unmatched: 4. The CDR3 loop is CASSLTSGTQFF. The CDR3 DNA is TGTGCCAGCAGCCTCACTAGCGGGACGCAGTTCTTC.

The chain uses TRBV15 and TRBJ2-7; a possible D gene is TRBD1 (6 bases). Trimming cost V 0 bases and J 1 base, with 13 bases left between them. The CDR3 is made up of 16 amino acids. The V gene's germline CDR1 is LNHNV and CDR2 YYDKDF (reference sequence). This chain's CDR3 is CATSRDRVQGSYEQYF. In DNA form, the CDR3 reads TGTGCCACCAGCAGAGATCGGGTCCAGGGGTCCTACGAGCAGTACTTC.

The genes are TRBV29-1 and TRBJ2-1; TRBD2 is a possible D gene (6 bases). With 3 bases removed from V and 7 bases from J, the gap between germline ends came to 13 bases. The CDR3 has 13 residues. Germline CDR1 reads SQVTM; CDR2 reads ANQGSEA. CDR3 nucleotide sequence: TGCAGCGTTGAGTGGAGGGTCCTAAATGAGCAGTTCTTC. It codes for CSVEWRVLNEQFF.

The chain joins TRBV11-2 to TRBJ2-7; D perhaps matches TRBD2 (6 bases). The V gene's germline CDR1 is SGHAT and CDR2 FQNNGV. Trimming stripped 1 base from V and 6 bases from J, with 16 bases between. This CDR3 has 15 residues. The CDR3 DNA reads TGTGCCAGCAGCTTAGGGAGGGTAGGGTTCGTCGAGCAGTACTTC. This sequence encodes CASSLGRVGFVEQYF. The entire variable domain, with the rest obtained from reference TRBV11-2 and TRBJ2-7, is as follows: EAGVAQSPRYKIIEKRQSVAFWCNPISGHATLYWYQQILGQGPKLLIQFQNNGVVDDSQLPKDRFSAERLKGVDSTLKIQPAKLEDSAVYLCASSLGRVGFVEQYFGPGTRLTVT.

The rearrangement joins TRBV2 to TRBJ2-7, with D hard to call. Trimming stripped 4 bases from V and 6 bases from J, with 13 bases between. The germline V gene encodes CDR1 SNHLY and CDR2 FYNNEI. The CDR3 has 13 amino acids. This chain's CDR3 is CASSGTPAVEQYF. The CDR3 region has the DNA TGTGCCAGCAGTGGAACCCCGGCCGTCGAGCAGTACTTC.

V gene TRBV15 combines with J gene TRBJ1-1, with 9 positions matching TRBD1. V gave up 9 bases and J gave up 1 base; unmatched junction bases: 9. This CDR3 has 15 amino acids. The germline V gene has CDR1 LNHNV and CDR2 YYDKDF (reference sequence). DNA of the CDR3: TGTGCCACTCGCCGGGACAGGGCCCGGAACACTGAAGCTTTCTTT. Translation gives CATRRDRARNTEAFF.

The V and J genes are TRBV29-1 and TRBJ2-1; D is uncertain. CDR3 length equals 12 residues. V was trimmed by 7 bases and J by 5 bases, leaving 12 bases between them. In germline, CDR1 is SQVTM, CDR2 ANQGSEA. The CDR3 reads CSEADINNEQFF. The CDR3 coding sequence is TGCAGCGAGGCGGATATCAACAATGAGCAGTTCTTC.

This chain joins TRBV29-1 and TRBJ1-1, with D unresolved. The V gene lost 4 bases and the J gene lost 6 bases, with 12 bases spanning the gap. The CDR3 extends over 12 amino acids. Germline CDR1 reads SQVTM; CDR2 reads ANQGSEA. Here the CDR3 reads CSVAAGTPEAFF. The CDR3 DNA reads TGCAGCGTTGCGGCAGGAACCCCTGAAGCTTTCTTT.

V and J are TRBV9 and TRBJ2-1, with D perhaps given as TRBD1 or TRBD2 (5 bases each). Trimming left V 0 bases short and J 0 bases short, with 7 bases between. The CDR3 is 15 residues long. Looked up from germline, CDR1 is SGDLS and CDR2 is YYNGEE. The CDR3 DNA reads TGTGCCAGCAGCGTAGGGGACCACTCCTACAATGAGCAGTTCTTC. Amino acids: CASSVGDHSYNEQFF.

V usage is TRBV5-5 and J usage is TRBJ2-7; possibly TRBD1 or TRBD2 for D (5 bases each). The CDR3 has 14 amino acids. Trimming pared 4 bases from V and 7 bases from J, leaving 18 bases between. The germline V gene has CDR1 SGHKS and CDR2 YYEKEE (reference sequence). The CDR3: CASSRRDDNVEQYF. The CDR3 DNA reads as TGTGCCAGCAGCCGCCGGGACGATAATGTGGAGCAGTACTTC. The variable domain in full, with the rest retrieved from reference TRBV5-5 and TRBJ2-7, is DAGVTQSPTHLIKTRGQQVTLRCSPISGHKSVSWYQQVLGQGPQFIFQYYEKEERGRGNFPDRFSARQFPNYSSELNVNALLLGDSALYLCASSRRDDNVEQYFGPGTRLTVT.

V and J are TRBV5-1 and TRBJ2-5, with TRBD2 matching 7 bases. Germline loops: CDR1 SGHRS, CDR2 YFSETQ. There are 15 residues in the CDR3. V lost 2 bases to trimming and J lost 1 base; unmatched junction nucleotides: 5. The CDR3 DNA sequence: TGCGCCAGCAGCTTTGGGGACTACCCCCAAGAGACCCAGTACTTC. Encoded protein: CASSFGDYPQETQYF.

This clone has only one observation. The chain links TRBV9 to TRBJ2-7; D may be TRBD1 (5 bases). In germline, CDR1 is SGDLS, CDR2 YYNGEE. V was trimmed by 1 base and J by 6 bases, leaving 14 bases between them. The CDR3 spans 14 residues. CDR3 DNA: TGTGCCAGCAGCGTATTAGGGGATTACGGCGAGCAGTACTTC. Its protein is CASSVLGDYGEQYF.

The rearrangement links TRBV29-1 to TRBJ2-3; 11 bases agree with TRBD2. In germline, CDR1 is SQVTM, CDR2 ANQGSEA. With 7 bases clipped from V and 3 bases from J, the junction kept 3 bases outside the gene matches. This CDR3 spans 13 amino acids. The CDR3 spells CSEIAGGTDTQYF. The CDR3 DNA sequence: TGCAGCGAAATAGCGGGAGGGACAGATACGCAGTATTTT.

V usage is TRBV30 and J usage is TRBJ2-1; D remains ambiguous. V was trimmed by 8 bases and J by 0 bases, leaving 14 bases between them. The CDR3 runs 14 residues. Germline V gene data show CDR1 as GTSNPN and CDR2 as SVGIG (reference sequence). CDR3 protein: CAGTGQSSYNEQFF. CDR3 DNA: TGTGCCGGAACCGGGCAGAGCTCCTACAATGAGCAGTTCTTC. The full variable domain, its missing parts supplied by reference TRBV30 and TRBJ2-1, is SQTIHQWPATLVQPVGSPLSLECTVEGTSNPNLYWYRQAAGRGLQLLFYSVGIGQISSEVPQNLSASRPQDRQFILSSKKLLLSDSGFYLCAGTGQSSYNEQFFGPGTRLTVL.

Turning to this clone: An end of the junction does not agree with germline; a read error may underlie this. This chain uses TRBV19 with TRBJ1-1; possible D gene TRBD1, 5 bases. From germline, CDR1 is LNHDA and CDR2 SQIVND (reference sequence). The length of the CDR3 is 15 residues. The CDR3 DNA follows: TGTGCCAGTAGGAAACGGGGGGGTTTGAATACTGAAGCTTTCTTT. As protein: CASRKRGGLNTEAFF.

CDR3 sequence: CASSVFPDSGNTIYF. The CDR3 DNA is TGTGCCAGCAGCGTATTTCCAGACTCTGGAAACACCATATATTTT. The chain is built from TRBV9 and TRBJ1-3; D is unclear. CDR1 is SGDLS, CDR2 YYNGEE, per germline. The CDR3 contains 15 residues. Trimming stripped 1 base from V and 0 bases from J, with 8 bases between.